This passage covers 23 T cell receptor beta chains from one sample sequenced in a study of radiotherapy plus CTLA-4 blockade in lung cancer. Repertoires were generated with immunoSEQ multiplex PCR, while TCRdb's copy carries only in-frame clones and drops some. The table lists fewer than 40,000 clones, over 65% of them singletons. Sequencing was performed on peripheral blood, taken from a patient treated with radiotherapy plus ipilimumab. All receptors derive from a human donor with non-small cell lung cancer who had stable disease on radiotherapy plus ipilimumab.

The sample holds a few counts of this clone. The chain carries TRBV2 and TRBJ2-3; D is perhaps TRBD2 (6 bases). CDR3 length: 13 amino acids. The germline CDR1 and CDR2 sequences are SNHLY and FYNNEI. V lost 10 bases to trimming and J lost 1 base, with 12 bases between them. In DNA form, the CDR3 reads TGTGCCACCGGGACTGTGGGCACAGATACGCAGTATTTT. Its translation: CATGTVGTDTQYF.

This clone was counted a few times. This chain links TRBV7-8 with TRBJ1-2, with no clear D. The CDR3 sequence is 18 residues long. Trimming stripped 5 bases from V and 2 bases from J, with 24 bases between. From germline, CDR1 is SGHVS and CDR2 FQNEAQ. This CDR3 is CASSPLQSTGIFNYGYTF. In DNA form, the CDR3 reads TGTGCCAGCAGCCCCCTCCAATCGACCGGGATATTCAACTATGGCTACACCTTC.

J is TRBJ1-3 and V is TRBV27, with 7 bases lining up with TRBD1. V was clipped by 3 bases and J by 4 bases; unmatched bases: 6. The CDR3 is 15 residues long. Looked up from germline, CDR1 is MNHEY and CDR2 is SMNVEV (reference sequence). This CDR3 is CASSFSRDSGNTIYF. The CDR3 DNA reads TGTGCCAGCAGTTTTAGCCGGGACAGCGGAAACACCATATATTTT.

In its sample, this clone was seen a few times. The chain is built from TRBV6-4 and TRBJ1-1; D call uncertain. Germline assignment: CDR1 MRHNA and CDR2 SNTAGT. V shed 6 bases and J shed 0 bases, with 14 bases lying between them. The CDR3 loop spans 15 amino acids. CDR3 bases: TGTGCCAGCAGCCCTTTCGGCTACATGAACACTGAAGCTTTCTTT. Amino acids: CASSPFGYMNTEAFF.

The J gene is TRBJ2-7, the V gene TRBV5-4; D gene unclear. The CDR3 spans 14 residues. Germline V gene lookup returns CDR1 SGHNT and CDR2 YYREEE (reference sequence). V lost 3 bases, J lost 0 bases, and 10 bases lay in between. The CDR3, as DNA: TGTGCCAGCAGCTCCAGCGATAGCTCCTACGAGCAGTACTTC. Translating gives CASSSSDSSYEQYF.

This chain uses TRBV28 with TRBJ1-1; weak D call: TRBD1 (5 bases). Trimming took off 3 bases at V and 1 base at J, with 6 bases between the two ends. The germline CDR1 and CDR2 sequences are MDHEN and SYDVKM. CDR3 length: 13 residues. DNA for the CDR3: TGTGCCAGCAGTTTGACAGAGAACACTGAAGCTTTCTTT. The encoded protein is CASSLTENTEAFF. The whole variable domain, filled in from reference TRBV28 and TRBJ1-1, reads DVKVTQSSRYLVKRTGEKVFLECVQDMDHENMFWYRQDPGLGLRLIYFSYDVKMKEKGDIPEGYSVSREKKERFSLILESASTNQTSMYLCASSLTENTEAFFGQGTRLTVV.

The gene calls are TRBV10-2 and TRBJ1-6, with no clear D. Trimming left V 7 bases short and J 0 bases short, with 7 bases between. The CDR3 contains 14 residues. Germline CDR1 and CDR2: WSHSY and SAAADI. CDR3 residues: CASKADSYNSPLHF. The CDR3 bases are TGCGCCAGCAAGGCCGACTCCTATAATTCACCCCTCCACTTT.

The chain joins TRBV19 to TRBJ1-5; 11 bases agree with TRBD1. The trim removed 6 bases at V and 6 bases at J, leaving 7 bases unmatched. The CDR3 length is 15 residues. Germline CDR1 is LNHDA and CDR2 is SQIVND (reference sequence). The CDR3 region has the DNA TGTGCCAGTAGCGGACAGGGGGCAAGGGGTCAGCCCCAGCATTTT. Translating it yields CASSGQGARGQPQHF.

The chain recombines TRBV9 with TRBJ1-2; maybe TRBD1 (6 bases). CDR3 length: 12 residues. The V gene's germline CDR1 is SGDLS and CDR2 YYNGEE. V was pared by 4 bases and J by 8 bases, with 12 bases between. The CDR3 nucleotides read TGTGCCAGCAGCTCAGGGACACGGGGCTACACCTTC. Residues: CASSSGTRGYTF.

The chain joins TRBV4-1 to TRBJ1-1; 7 nucleotides match TRBD1. Germline CDR1 is MGHRA and CDR2 is YSYEKL. There are 14 residues in the CDR3. V trimming: 3 bases; J trimming: 4 bases; junction bases outside the gene matches: 5. For the CDR3, the DNA is TGCGCCAGCAGCCAGGTACAGGGGACCACTGAAGCTTTCTTT. Protein sequence: CASSQVQGTTEAFF.

This chain connects TRBV6-5 to TRBJ2-7; no firm D call. Germline-derived CDR1 and CDR2 are MNHEY and SVGAGI. The CDR3 loop spans 13 amino acids. The V end was cut by 2 bases, the J end by 4 bases, with 9 bases between. In nucleotides, the CDR3 is TGTGCCAGCAGTTACAGTCGTGGATACGAGCAGTACTTC. This encodes CASSYSRGYEQYF.

The V and J genes are TRBV18 and TRBJ2-2; D not resolved. Trimming cost V 0 bases and J 1 base, with 15 bases left between them. Germline V gives CDR1 KGHSH, CDR2 LQKENI. The CDR3 has 18 amino acids. The CDR3 DNA follows: TGTGCCAGCTCACCACCGCGACACGAGAAAATGAACACCGGGGAGCTGTTTTTT. This gives the protein CASSPPRHEKMNTGELFF.

The chain couples TRBV5-5 to TRBJ1-5; perhaps TRBD1 as D (6 bases). V lost 0 bases to trimming and J lost 6 bases, with 13 bases between them. The germline V gene has CDR1 SGHKS and CDR2 YYEKEE (reference sequence). There are 15 residues in the CDR3. The CDR3 coding sequence is TGTGCCAGCAGCTTGGAGGGGGATCGGGGTCAGCCCCAGCATTTT. It codes for CASSLEGDRGQPQHF.

The J gene is TRBJ1-1, the V gene TRBV7-3, with TRBD1 matching 8 bases. Germline values: CDR1 SGHTA, CDR2 FQGTGA. V dropped 5 bases and J dropped 4; count of bases not matched to a gene: 6. The CDR3 is 14 amino acids. CDR3 sequence reads: CASSRAGGTTEAFF. CDR3 DNA sequence: TGTGCCAGCAGCAGAGCAGGGGGCACCACTGAAGCTTTCTTT.

The J gene is TRBJ2-5, the V gene TRBV19; 10 bases are a match to TRBD2. Per germline, CDR1 LNHDA and CDR2 SQIVND (reference sequence). V dropped 4 bases and J dropped 4; count of bases not matched to a gene: 12. The CDR3 length is 17 residues. CDR3 protein: CASSTQASGGVRETQYF. CDR3 sequence (DNA): TGTGCCAGTAGTACCCAGGCGAGCGGGGGGGTCCGAGAGACCCAGTACTTC.

This chain connects TRBV2 to TRBJ2-7; possibly TRBD1 or TRBD2 for D (6 bases each). The CDR3 sequence is 13 residues long. Germline values: CDR1 SNHLY, CDR2 FYNNEI. V gave up 6 bases and J gave up 5 bases, with 14 bases separating them. The CDR3 region has the DNA TGTGCCAGCAGAGACACAGGGAGGCACGAGCAGTACTTC. It codes for CASRDTGRHEQYF.

The V and J genes are TRBV27 and TRBJ1-2, with a possible D match to TRBD1 (6 bases). V gave up 3 bases and J gave up 5 bases, with 10 bases separating them. Germline V gene lookup returns CDR1 MNHEY and CDR2 SMNVEV (reference sequence). CDR3 length: 13 amino acids. The CDR3 region is CASSFGTSYGYTF. Here the CDR3 DNA reads TGTGCCAGCAGTTTCGGGACATCGTATGGCTACACCTTC.

The chain joins TRBV30 to TRBJ1-1, with a tentative D call TRBD1 (5 bases). V lost 2 bases to trimming and J lost 4 bases, with 14 bases between them. There are 14 residues in the CDR3. Germline V gives CDR1 GTSNPN, CDR2 SVGIG (reference sequence). CDR3 DNA sequence: TGTGCCTGGAGTCCAGGGTCGGACGGCACTGAAGCTTTCTTT. This codes for CAWSPGSDGTEAFF.

Concerning this clone: Other nucleotide sequences in the sample specify the same CDR3. This chain uses TRBV2 with TRBJ1-2; D might be TRBD1 (5 bases). Germline CDR1 is SNHLY and CDR2 is FYNNEI. This CDR3 has 12 amino acids. The V gene lost 3 bases and the J gene lost 6 bases, with 8 bases spanning the gap. CDR3 in amino acids: CASSEAGHGYTF. The CDR3 DNA reads TGTGCCAGCAGTGAGGCGGGGCATGGCTACACCTTC.

V and J are TRBV25-1 and TRBJ1-1; no reliable D call. There are 14 residues in the CDR3. Per germline, CDR1 MGHDK and CDR2 SYGVNS. V gave up 6 bases and J gave up 4 bases, with 15 bases separating them. The CDR3 coding sequence is TGTGCCAGCAGAGCACAGCTATTGGGCACTGAAGCTTTCTTT. Protein product: CASRAQLLGTEAFF.

V gene TRBV5-1 combines with J gene TRBJ1-2; perhaps TRBD1 as D (5 bases). Trimming cost V 3 bases and J 0 bases, with 9 bases left between them. The CDR3 extends over 14 amino acids. Germline CDR1 SGHRS, CDR2 YFSETQ. CDR3 DNA: TGCGCCAGCAGCTCGGACATATCTAACTATGGCTACACCTTC. It is translated as CASSSDISNYGYTF.

The count of this clone is one. The V and J genes are TRBV11-2 and TRBJ1-1; D is ambiguous. Germline V gene lookup returns CDR1 SGHAT and CDR2 FQNNGV. The CDR3 contains 14 residues. Trimming took 1 base from V and 1 from J, leaving 7 bases between them. The CDR3, as DNA: TGTGCCAGCAGCTTAGGCGCGGGGAACACTGAAGCTTTCTTT. Its translation is CASSLGAGNTEAFF.

The V and J genes are TRBV7-2 and TRBJ1-2, with D perhaps matching TRBD1 (5 bases). The ends were cut back, 5 bases at V and 4 bases at J, with 11 bases in the middle. CDR3 size: 13 residues. Germline lookup yields CDR1 SGHTA and CDR2 FQGNSA. CDR3 residues: CASSHRTSYGYTF. CDR3 coding DNA: TGTGCCAGCAGCCATAGGACAAGCTATGGCTACACCTTC. The whole variable domain, filled in from reference TRBV7-2 and TRBJ1-2, reads GAGVSQSPSNKVTEKGKDVELRCDPISGHTALYWYRQSLGQGLEFLIYFQGNSAPDKSGLPSDRFSAERTGGSVSTLTIQRTQQEDSAVYLCASSHRTSYGYTFGSGTRLTVV.